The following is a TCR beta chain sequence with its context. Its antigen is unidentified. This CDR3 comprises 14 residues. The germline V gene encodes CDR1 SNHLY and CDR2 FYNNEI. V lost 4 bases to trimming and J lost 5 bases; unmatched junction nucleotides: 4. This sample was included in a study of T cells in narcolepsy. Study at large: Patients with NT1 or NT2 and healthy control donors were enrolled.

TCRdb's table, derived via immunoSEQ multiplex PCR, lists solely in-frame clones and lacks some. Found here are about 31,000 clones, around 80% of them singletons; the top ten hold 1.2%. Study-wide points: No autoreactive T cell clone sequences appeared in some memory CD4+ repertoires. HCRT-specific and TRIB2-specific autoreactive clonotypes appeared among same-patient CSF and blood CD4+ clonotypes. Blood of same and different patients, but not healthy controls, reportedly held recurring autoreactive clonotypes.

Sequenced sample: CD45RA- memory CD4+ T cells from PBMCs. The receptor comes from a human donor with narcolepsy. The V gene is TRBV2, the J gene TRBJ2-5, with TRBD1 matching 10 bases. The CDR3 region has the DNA TGTGCCAGCAGTGGGGACAGGGGTGGGGAGACCCAGTACTTC. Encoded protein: CASSGDRGGETQYF.